The sequence of this T cell receptor beta chain was determined in a study of blood T cell repertoires in COVID-19 (dated by TCRdb to the early 2020s). Notes on the research overall: Samples covering the acute and convalescent phases of COVID-19 were provided by collaborators in the United States, Italy and Spain. The repertoires were made available in a free public database intended to serve as a resource for research on the immune response to SARS-CoV-2. The sample metadata nearly always contained a de-identified subject ID, COVID-19 status, age in years and sex. Samples were obtained from the ongoing ImmuneRACE study (first 160 participants) and from about 1,300 subjects provided by 6 global collaborators. Where HLA class I and class II types were available, the types were taken from metadata supplied by the sample provider, not from assay-based typing. Deeply sampled blood TCRbeta repertoires from subjects exposed to, actively infected with, or recovered from COVID-19 were included in the dataset. The material from the prospective study consisted of cDNA or gDNA derived from T cells, B-cell-depleted T cells, or PBMCs. The research as a whole found: The amount of clinical and demographic metadata varied by source and participant and was provided uncurated.

The germline V gene specifies ENHRY as CDR1 and SYGVKD as CDR2. V and J are truncated by 10 bases and 4 bases respectively, leaving an intervening sequence of 13 bases. The CDR3, cysteine through phenylalanine, is 12 amino acids long. Only the CDR3 part of the read is kept: 36 bases, read in frame from the first base. The collaborating institutions used their own protocols to collect whole blood in K2EDTA tubes. For TCRbeta analysis, collaborators shipped samples in one of three forms: frozen whole blood, isolated PBMCs, or DNA extracted from either of those sample types. The immunoSEQ Assay, a bias-controlled multiplex PCR, was used to amplify TCRbeta CDR3 regions from genomic DNA. As for the original processing: The number of nucleated cells in each sample was estimated from the amplification of reference gene primers within the assay. To quantify the absolute abundance of each unique TCRbeta CDR3 rearrangement, sequence reads were collapsed and filtered. For each sample, productive Simpson clonality was calculated by taking the square root of Simpson's diversity index across productive rearrangements. This immuneACCESS table, as held by TCRdb, lists in-frame sequences with V and J called but not all clones. Of the missing ones, under half trace to an unresolved V gene in checked studies; the others have no known cause. The V and J calls and clone size were taken over from that table, and D and trimming were inferred from the DNA. A total of under 350,000 clones appear in this sample, about 89% of them only once. Together, the top ten hold about 4.2% of the sample.

As to this clone: This receptor's antigen is unknown. No clone much larger than this one lies a single base away; base qualities are absent.

This TCR derives from a middle-aged man with acute or convalescent COVID-19. The sequencing input was peripheral blood. The chain is assembled from TRBV10-3 and TRBJ1-1, with no confident D gene call. Read as DNA, the sequence is TGTGCCACCTGGGCGATAGGCACTGAAGCTTTCTTT. This yields the protein CATWAIGTEAFF.